These 15 T cell receptor beta chains came from one sample sequenced in a study of T-cell memory formation after mild COVID-19. TCRdb analysed the 5' RACE reads with MiXCR anew, one entry per CDR3 protein. In the table there are hundreds of thousands of distinct CDR3 sequences, 15% to 20% of which are singletons. Sequencing input: PBMCs or a T cell subset sorted from them (not recorded which). These receptors were collected from a man between 18 and 29 years old who had mild COVID-19 (a few samples of this study predate the infection). Cell type and time point are not known.

The chain has TRBV4-1 and TRBJ2-1, with D maybe TRBD1 (6 bases). Between the trimmed V and J ends, which lost 3 bases and 5 bases, there was a span of 11 bases. Germline V gives CDR1 MGHRA, CDR2 YSYEKL. This CDR3 contains 14 residues. The CDR3 spells CASSQGQAHNEQFF. The CDR3 coding sequence is TGCGCCAGCAGCCAGGGACAAGCCCACAATGAGCAGTTCTTC.

This clonotype was seen repeatedly, ten times or more. The rearrangement links TRBV5-1 to TRBJ2-3; TRBD1 might be the D (5 bases). The germline CDR1 and CDR2 sequences are SGHRS and YFSETQ. Trimming took 1 base from V and 4 from J, leaving 13 bases between them. This CDR3 is 15 amino acids long. The CDR3 loop is CASSLTGARADTQYF. The CDR3 DNA reads as TGCGCCAGCAGCTTGACAGGAGCCCGGGCAGATACGCAGTATTTT.

This clonotype showed up many times. The V and J genes are TRBV7-8 and TRBJ2-1; 10 bases line up with TRBD1. Germline V gene data show CDR1 as SGHVS and CDR2 as FQNEAQ. There are 17 residues in the CDR3. V shed 2 bases, J shed 5 bases, and the junction held 9 bases outside the gene matches. The CDR3 bases are TGTGCCAGCAGCTTACCTAGGGGGACAGGGGATAACAATGAGCAGTTCTTC. Translated, it gives CASSLPRGTGDNNEQFF.

The sample holds a few counts of this clonotype. The V gene is TRBV10-2, the J gene TRBJ2-5; 8 bases align to TRBD2. J gave up 5 bases and V 2 bases, and 10 bases lay outside the gene matches. Germline CDR1 reads WSHSY; CDR2 reads SAAADI. The CDR3 runs to 16 residues. In nucleotides, the CDR3 is TGCGCCAGCAGTGAGGGGGTCGGGGGGGCCCTGGAGACCCAGTACTTC. It yields the protein CASSEGVGGALETQYF.

The chain's CDR3 is CASQGRGTDTQYF. The DNA of the CDR3 is TGCGCCAGCCAGGGAAGGGGCACAGATACGCAGTATTTT. The chain carries TRBV5-1 and TRBJ2-3; D is possibly TRBD1 (5 bases). The V end was cut by 7 bases, the J end by 1 base, with 10 bases between. CDR3 length: 13 amino acids. Germline CDR1 SGHRS, CDR2 YFSETQ.

V is TRBV7-2 and J is TRBJ1-4; D gene ambiguous. V gave up 1 base and J gave up 8 bases, with 17 bases separating them. The germline V gene has CDR1 SGHTA and CDR2 FQGNSA. There are 16 residues in the CDR3. This CDR3 reads CASSLVFVSSGEKLFF. The CDR3 coding sequence is TGTGCCAGCAGCTTAGTTTTTGTATCTTCCGGGGAAAAACTGTTTTTT.

This clonotype was observed at least ten times. V is TRBV14 and J is TRBJ2-2, with 10 nucleotides matching TRBD1. V gave up 3 bases and J gave up 4 bases; unmatched junction bases: 5. Germline CDR1 is SGHDN and CDR2 is FVKESK. This CDR3 comprises 16 residues. DNA for the CDR3: TGTGCCAGCAGCCATTTTGGACAGGGGGGCACCGGGGAGCTGTTTTTT. It translates to CASSHFGQGGTGELFF.

The chain combines TRBV5-1 with TRBJ2-1; perhaps D is TRBD1 or TRBD2 (5 bases each). The CDR3 consists of 15 residues. V shed 6 bases and J shed 0 bases, with 13 bases lying between them. Germline CDR1 and CDR2: SGHRS and YFSETQ. For the CDR3, the DNA is TGCGCCAGCACCCCGGGGCAGAGCTCCTACAATGAGCAGTTCTTC. It is translated as CASTPGQSSYNEQFF.

There are a few counts of this clonotype. The CDR3 reads CASSKGQPQETQYF. The CDR3 bases are TGTGCCAGCAGCAAGGGACAGCCACAAGAGACCCAGTACTTC. This chain connects TRBV6-6 to TRBJ2-5, with TRBD1 identical over 7 bases. The CDR3 runs 14 residues. With 6 bases clipped from V and 2 bases from J, the junction kept 6 bases outside the gene matches. CDR1 is MNHNY, CDR2 SVGAGI, per germline (reference sequence).

The chain is built from TRBV12-3 or TRBV12-4 and TRBJ2-7; no firm D call. The ends were cut back, 5 bases at V and 3 bases at J, with 8 bases in the middle. The CDR3 sequence is 12 residues long. CDR3 sequence: CASSTAHYEQYF. The CDR3 nucleotides are TGTGCCAGCAGTACTGCCCACTACGAGCAGTACTTC.

This chain links TRBV3-1 with TRBJ1-1, with unresolved D. V lost 4 bases and J 8 bases, leaving 14 bases between the germline ends. This CDR3 spans 13 amino acids. Per the germline V gene, CDR1 is LGHDT and CDR2 is YNNKEL (reference sequence). This chain's CDR3 is CASSPRGQGEAFF. CDR3 bases: TGTGCCAGCAGCCCGCGTGGGCAAGGGGAAGCTTTCTTT.

The chain has TRBV11-2 and TRBJ2-3, with 9 bases matching TRBD2. The CDR3 runs 16 residues. Germline assignment: CDR1 SGHAT and CDR2 FQNNGV. With V trimmed by 3 bases and J by 0 bases, 4 bases remained unmatched. This CDR3 is CASSLGAGGSTDTQYF. CDR3 nucleotide sequence: TGTGCCAGCAGCTTGGGAGCGGGGGGTAGCACAGATACGCAGTATTTT.

J is TRBJ2-7 and V is TRBV7-9; D call uncertain. V was cut by 3 bases and J by 4 bases, with 10 bases left in between. Germline CDR1 SEHNR, CDR2 FQNEAQ (reference sequence). The length of the CDR3 is 13 residues. CDR3 amino acids: CASSFLGRYEQYF. DNA for the CDR3: TGTGCCAGCAGCTTTCTTGGCAGGTACGAGCAGTACTTC. Looking up the rest from reference TRBV7-9 and TRBJ2-7 gives the full variable domain: DTGVSQNPRHKITKRGQNVTFRCDPISEHNRLYWYRQTLGQGPEFLTYFQNEAQLEKSRLLSDRFSAERPKGSFSTLEIQRTEQGDSAMYLCASSFLGRYEQYFGPGTRLTVT.

The chain has TRBV4-3 and TRBJ2-3, with D possibly being TRBD1 (7 bases). Germline assignment: CDR1 LGHNA and CDR2 YSLEER. V was trimmed by 0 bases and J by 5 bases, leaving 21 bases between them. The CDR3 contains 18 residues. The CDR3 bases are TGCGCCAGCAGCCAAGATATTTCCAGGGGGACTGTTGTAGATACGCAGTATTTT. Amino acid sequence: CASSQDISRGTVVDTQYF.

The chain employs TRBV7-9 and TRBJ2-7; D is perhaps TRBD1 or TRBD2 (6 bases each). V lost 5 bases to trimming and J lost 6 bases, with 14 bases between them. The V gene's germline CDR1 is SEHNR and CDR2 FQNEAQ (reference sequence). The length of the CDR3 is 13 residues. The CDR3 nucleotides read TGTGCCAGCAGCGCCGGGGGCCGTCCCGAGCAGTACGTC. This codes for CASSAGGRPEQYV.